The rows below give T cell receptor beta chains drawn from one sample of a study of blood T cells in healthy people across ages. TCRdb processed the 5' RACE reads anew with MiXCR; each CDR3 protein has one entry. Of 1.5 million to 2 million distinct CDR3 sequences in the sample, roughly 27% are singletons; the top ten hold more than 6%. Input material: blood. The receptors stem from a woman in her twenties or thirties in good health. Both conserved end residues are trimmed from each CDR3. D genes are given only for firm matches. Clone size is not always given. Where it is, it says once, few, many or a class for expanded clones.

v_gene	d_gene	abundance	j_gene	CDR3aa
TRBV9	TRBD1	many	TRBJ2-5	ASSAPQGARGTQY
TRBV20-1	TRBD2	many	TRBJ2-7	SARDEGLAGDEQY
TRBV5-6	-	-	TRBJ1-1	ASSWLTGTEAF
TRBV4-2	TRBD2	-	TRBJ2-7	ASSQEEAGGPYEQY
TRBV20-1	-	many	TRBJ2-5	SAWAPQETQY
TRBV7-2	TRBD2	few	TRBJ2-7	ASTPPGTRKSEQY
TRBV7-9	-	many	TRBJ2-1	ASTHRYNEQF
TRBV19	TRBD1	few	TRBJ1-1	ATKRSGGTEAF
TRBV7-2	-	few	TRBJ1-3	ASSFAGYSGNTIY
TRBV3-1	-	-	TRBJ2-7	ASSGAGIPYEQY